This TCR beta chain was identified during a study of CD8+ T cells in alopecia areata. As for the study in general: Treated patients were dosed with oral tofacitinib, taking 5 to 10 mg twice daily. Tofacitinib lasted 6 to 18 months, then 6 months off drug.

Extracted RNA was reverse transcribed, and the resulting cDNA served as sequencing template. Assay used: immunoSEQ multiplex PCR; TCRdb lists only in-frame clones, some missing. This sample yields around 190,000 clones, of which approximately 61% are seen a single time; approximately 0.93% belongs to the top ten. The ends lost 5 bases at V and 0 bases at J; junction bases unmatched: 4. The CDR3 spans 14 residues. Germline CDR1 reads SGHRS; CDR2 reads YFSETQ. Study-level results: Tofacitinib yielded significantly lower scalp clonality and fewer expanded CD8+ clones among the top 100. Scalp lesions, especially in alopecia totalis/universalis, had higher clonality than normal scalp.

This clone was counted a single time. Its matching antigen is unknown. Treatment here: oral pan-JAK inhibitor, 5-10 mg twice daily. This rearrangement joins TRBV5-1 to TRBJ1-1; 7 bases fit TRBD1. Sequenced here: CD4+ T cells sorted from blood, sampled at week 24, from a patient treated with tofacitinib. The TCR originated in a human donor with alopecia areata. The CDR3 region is CASRPGTVNTEAFF. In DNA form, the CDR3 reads TGCGCCAGCAGGCCCGGGACAGTGAACACTGAAGCTTTCTTT.